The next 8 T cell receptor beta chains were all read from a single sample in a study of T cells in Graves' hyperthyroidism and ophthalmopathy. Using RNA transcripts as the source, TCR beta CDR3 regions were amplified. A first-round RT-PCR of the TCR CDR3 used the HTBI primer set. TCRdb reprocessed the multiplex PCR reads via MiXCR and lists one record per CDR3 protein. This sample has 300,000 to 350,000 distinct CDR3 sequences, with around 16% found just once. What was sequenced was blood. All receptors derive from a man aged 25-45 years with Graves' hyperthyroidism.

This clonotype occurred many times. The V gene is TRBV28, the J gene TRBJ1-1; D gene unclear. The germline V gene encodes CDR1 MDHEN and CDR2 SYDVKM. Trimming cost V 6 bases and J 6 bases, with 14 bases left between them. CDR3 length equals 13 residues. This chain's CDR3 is CASRTGVKAEAFF. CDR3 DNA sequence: TGTGCCAGCAGGACCGGCGTGAAGGCTGAAGCTTTCTTT.

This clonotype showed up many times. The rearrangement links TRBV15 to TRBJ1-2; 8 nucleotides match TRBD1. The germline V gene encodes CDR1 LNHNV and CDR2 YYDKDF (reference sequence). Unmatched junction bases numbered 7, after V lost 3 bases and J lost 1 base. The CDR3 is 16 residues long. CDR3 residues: CATSSQEGQDNYGYTF. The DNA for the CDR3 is TGTGCCACCAGCAGTCAGGAGGGACAGGATAACTATGGCTACACCTTC.

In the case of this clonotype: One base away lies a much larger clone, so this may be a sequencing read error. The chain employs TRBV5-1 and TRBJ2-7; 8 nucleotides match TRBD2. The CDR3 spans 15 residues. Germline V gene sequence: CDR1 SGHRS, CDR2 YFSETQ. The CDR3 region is CASTLSSGSAYERYF. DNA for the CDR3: TGCGCCAGCACCCTCTCGAGCGGGAGTGCCTACGAGCGGTACTTC.

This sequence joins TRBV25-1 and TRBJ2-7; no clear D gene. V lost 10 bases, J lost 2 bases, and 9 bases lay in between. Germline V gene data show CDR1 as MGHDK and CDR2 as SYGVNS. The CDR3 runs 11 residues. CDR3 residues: CATAAAYEQYF. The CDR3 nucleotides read TGTGCCACCGCAGCAGCCTACGAGCAGTACTTC.

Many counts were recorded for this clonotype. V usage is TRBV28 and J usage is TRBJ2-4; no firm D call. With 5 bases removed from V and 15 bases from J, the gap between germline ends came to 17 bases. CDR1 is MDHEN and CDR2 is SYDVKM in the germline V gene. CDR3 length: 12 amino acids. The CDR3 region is CASSLPDQLRYF. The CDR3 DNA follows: TGTGCCAGCAGTCTCCCCGATCAGTTAAGGTACTTC.

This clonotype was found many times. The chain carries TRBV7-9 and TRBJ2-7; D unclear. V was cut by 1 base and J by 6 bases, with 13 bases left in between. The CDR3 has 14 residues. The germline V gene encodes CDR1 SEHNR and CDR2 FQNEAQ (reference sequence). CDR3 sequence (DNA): TGTGCCAGCAGCTTAGATCCCTCCTTCGGCGAGCAGTACTTC. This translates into CASSLDPSFGEQYF.

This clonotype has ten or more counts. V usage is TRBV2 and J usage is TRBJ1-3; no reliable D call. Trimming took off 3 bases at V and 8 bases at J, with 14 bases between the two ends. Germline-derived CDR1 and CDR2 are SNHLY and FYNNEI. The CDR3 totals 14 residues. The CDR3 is CASSDSSLTDTIYF. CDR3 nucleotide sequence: TGTGCCAGCAGTGACAGCTCCCTAACGGACACCATATATTTT.

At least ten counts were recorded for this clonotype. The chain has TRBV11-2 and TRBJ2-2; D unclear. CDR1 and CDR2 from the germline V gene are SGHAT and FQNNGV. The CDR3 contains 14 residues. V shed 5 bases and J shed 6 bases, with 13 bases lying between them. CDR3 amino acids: CASSPQLGAGELFF. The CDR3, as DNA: TGTGCCAGCAGCCCTCAGTTGGGCGCCGGGGAGCTGTTTTTT. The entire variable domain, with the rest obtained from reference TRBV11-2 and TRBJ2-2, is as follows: EAGVAQSPRYKIIEKRQSVAFWCNPISGHATLYWYQQILGQGPKLLIQFQNNGVVDDSQLPKDRFSAERLKGVDSTLKIQPAKLEDSAVYLCASSPQLGAGELFFGEGSRLTVL.